The 22 T cell receptor beta chains listed next were all sequenced from one sample in a study of cytomegalovirus exposure and HLA in healthy donors. The repertoire was sequenced with immunoSEQ multiplex PCR; TCRdb's copy has only in-frame clones and lacks some. The data contain approximately 99,000 clones, 90% to 96% of them singletons. Sequencing used PBMCs. The source of these receptors is a woman under 30 in good health and CMV-seronegative.

This chain connects TRBV5-8 to TRBJ2-3; 9 nucleotides align to TRBD2. The CDR3 totals 15 residues. Germline CDR1 reads SGHTS; CDR2 reads YDEGEE. V trimming: 1 base; J trimming: 4 bases; junction bases outside the gene matches: 4. CDR3 sequence (DNA): TGTGCCAGCAGCTTGTTTGCGGGGGGGCCAGATACGCAGTATTTT. Translated: CASSLFAGGPDTQYF.

This clone was found once. The chain links TRBV15 to TRBJ1-2; 8 bases are shared with TRBD1. The CDR3 extends over 14 amino acids. The V gene's germline CDR1 is LNHNV and CDR2 YYDKDF (reference sequence). V dropped 1 base and J dropped 6; count of bases not matched to a gene: 4. The CDR3 bases are TGTGCCACCAGCAGAGGGCAGGGGGCGCATGGCTACACCTTC. Its translation is CATSRGQGAHGYTF.

The chain carries TRBV19 and TRBJ1-2, with D tentatively TRBD1 (5 bases). Trimming removed 5 bases from V and 4 bases from J, with 17 bases in between. The CDR3 runs to 15 residues. Germline V gene lookup returns CDR1 LNHDA and CDR2 SQIVND (reference sequence). CDR3 residues: CASSPNRNRGYGYTF. The CDR3 DNA is TGTGCCAGTAGTCCGAACCGGAATAGGGGCTATGGCTACACCTTC.

This chain joins TRBV7-2 and TRBJ1-2; TRBD1 might be the D (5 bases). CDR1 is SGHTA and CDR2 is FQGNSA in the germline V gene. V lost 1 base, J lost 3 bases, and 12 bases lay in between. CDR3 length: 15 residues. CDR3 sequence reads: CASSLDRGLYYGYTF. For the CDR3, the DNA is TGTGCCAGCAGCTTAGATCGGGGGTTGTACTATGGCTACACCTTC.

The chain links TRBV28 to TRBJ1-5, with TRBD1 as a possible D gene (5 bases). The germline CDR1 and CDR2 sequences are MDHEN and SYDVKM. This CDR3 spans 15 amino acids. V was cut by 3 bases and J by 1 base, with 10 bases left in between. The CDR3 loop is CASSFRTSSNQPQHF. The CDR3 DNA is TGTGCCAGCAGTTTTAGGACATCCAGCAATCAGCCCCAGCATTTT.

J is TRBJ2-3 and V is TRBV5-1, with D perhaps matching TRBD1 (5 bases). The CDR3 is 14 amino acids. The germline V gene has CDR1 SGHRS and CDR2 YFSETQ. Between the trimmed V and J ends, which lost 0 bases and 3 bases, there was a span of 8 bases. The CDR3 is CASSLEGETDTQYF. In nucleotides, the CDR3 is TGCGCCAGCAGCTTGGAAGGGGAAACAGATACGCAGTATTTT. Looking up the rest from reference TRBV5-1 and TRBJ2-3 gives the full variable domain: KAGVTQTPRYLIKTRGQQVTLSCSPISGHRSVSWYQQTPGQGLQFLFEYFSETQRNKGNFPGRFSGRQFSNSRSEMNVSTLELGDSALYLCASSLEGETDTQYFGPGTRLTVL.

The chain employs TRBV27 and TRBJ2-3, with TRBD1 matching over 7 bases. Trimming at V came to 2 bases and at J to 5 bases, leaving 10 bases not matched to a gene. CDR1 is MNHEY, CDR2 SMNVEV, per germline (reference sequence). There are 16 residues in the CDR3. CDR3 in DNA: TGTGCCAGCAGTTTAATAGACAGGGTAGGGGTAGATACGCAGTATTTT. Translating it yields CASSLIDRVGVDTQYF.

The gene calls are TRBV4-2 and TRBJ1-1, with 7 bases matching TRBD1. The CDR3 contains 15 residues. The trim removed 2 bases at V and 4 bases at J, leaving 7 bases unmatched. Germline CDR1 LGHNA, CDR2 YNFKEQ. The CDR3 DNA follows: TGTGCCAGCAGCCAACCTGACAGGGACGGCACTGAAGCTTTCTTT. Its protein product is CASSQPDRDGTEAFF.

This chain links TRBV10-3 with TRBJ2-7; 8 bases map to TRBD1. Losses at the gene ends were 2 bases for V and 3 bases for J; bases not matched to a gene: 6. The CDR3 runs to 15 residues. Germline V lookup: CDR1 ENHRY, CDR2 SYGVKD. CDR3 nucleotide sequence: TGTGCCATCAGTGAGGACGACAGGGGAAACTACGAGCAGTACTTC. This translates into CAISEDDRGNYEQYF.

The chain joins TRBV6-5 to TRBJ2-1; 11 bases map to TRBD2. The CDR3 is 15 residues long. The junction had 7 bases not matched to a gene; V was cut back by 5 bases and J by 7 bases. Germline CDR1 MNHEY, CDR2 SVGAGI. The CDR3 loop is CASSPTSGGWNEQFF. In DNA, the CDR3 is TGTGCCAGCAGTCCAACTAGCGGGGGTTGGAATGAGCAGTTCTTC.

The genes are TRBV7-2 and TRBJ1-2; 9 nucleotides align to TRBD1. The germline V gene has CDR1 SGHTA and CDR2 FQGNSA. The CDR3 has 13 residues. V lost 5 bases and J lost 7; bases outside the gene matches: 5. The chain's CDR3 is CASSRDREVGYTF. Here the CDR3 DNA reads TGTGCCAGCAGCCGGGACAGGGAAGTTGGCTACACCTTC.

The chain links TRBV28 to TRBJ1-2, with 12 nucleotides matching TRBD1. There are 13 residues in the CDR3. Germline CDR1 MDHEN, CDR2 SYDVKM. The V gene end was trimmed by 8 bases and the J gene end by 6 bases; junction bases not matched to a gene: 4. The CDR3 region has the DNA TGTGCCAGCCAGGGACAGGGGGCACATGGCTACACCTTC. This encodes CASQGQGAHGYTF.

The rearrangement joins TRBV4-3 to TRBJ1-2; 8 bases line up with TRBD1. This CDR3 comprises 16 residues. With V trimmed by 4 bases and J by 4 bases, 11 bases remained unmatched. The germline V gene encodes CDR1 LGHNA and CDR2 YSLEER. CDR3 sequence (DNA): TGCGCCAGCAGCCCCGACCCAGGGGGCGGCGGCTATGGCTACACCTTC. Its protein is CASSPDPGGGGYGYTF.

This chain joins TRBV4-1 and TRBJ2-3, with 15 bases lining up with TRBD2. Germline CDR1 and CDR2: MGHRA and YSYEKL. V trimming: 5 bases; J trimming: 4 bases; junction bases outside the gene matches: 10. The CDR3 contains 18 residues. The CDR3 loop is CASSNSGLAGGGADTQYF. The CDR3 DNA is TGCGCCAGCAGCAACTCGGGACTAGCGGGGGGAGGGGCAGATACGCAGTATTTT.

The chain is built from TRBV4-1 and TRBJ2-1, with D perhaps TRBD2 (6 bases). The CDR3 contains 16 residues. CDR1 and CDR2 (germline): MGHRA, YSYEKL. With 3 bases removed from V and 1 base from J, the gap between germline ends came to 13 bases. The CDR3 DNA reads TGCGCCAGCAGCCACACGGGGGTCGAGTCCTACAATGAGCAGTTCTTC. Protein: CASSHTGVESYNEQFF.

CDR3 in DNA: TGTGCCACCAGCAGAGTAATGGCGGGGGGCGAGCAGTTCTTC. This translates into CATSRVMAGGEQFF. J is TRBJ2-1 and V is TRBV15; 8 nucleotides line up with TRBD2. CDR3 length: 14 amino acids. V was clipped by 1 base and J by 10 bases; unmatched bases: 6. Germline values: CDR1 LNHNV, CDR2 YYDKDF (reference sequence).

This clone showed up just once. This chain uses TRBV7-9 with TRBJ2-1, with TRBD1 as a possible D gene (6 bases). This CDR3 region has 14 residues. The V and J ends lost 5 bases and 4 bases respectively, with 12 bases between them. CDR1 SEHNR and CDR2 FQNEAQ come from the germline V gene (reference sequence). CDR3 protein: CASSELQGYNEQFF. In nucleotides, the CDR3 is TGTGCCAGCAGCGAGCTACAGGGTTACAATGAGCAGTTCTTC.

The chain uses TRBV5-6 and TRBJ1-1; D may be TRBD1 (6 bases). The CDR3 has 13 residues. Germline V gene data show CDR1 as SGHDT and CDR2 as YYEEEE. V was shortened by 6 bases and J by 6 bases, with 15 bases between the two germline ends. CDR3 bases: TGTGCCAGCACCGAGCAAGGGGGTTCTGAAGCTTTCTTT. Protein product: CASTEQGGSEAFF. The full variable domain, its missing parts supplied by reference TRBV5-6 and TRBJ1-1, is DAGVTQSPTHLIKTRGQQVTLRCSPKSGHDTVSWYQQALGQGPQFIFQYYEEEERQRGNFPDRFSGHQFPNYSSELNVNALLLGDSALYLCASTEQGGSEAFFGQGTRLTVV.

This chain connects TRBV2 to TRBJ1-5, with 7 bases that match TRBD1. CDR1 SNHLY and CDR2 FYNNEI come from the germline V gene. This CDR3 is built from 17 residues. The V and J ends lost 3 bases and 2 bases, in that order; junction bases with no gene match: 10. The CDR3 region is CASSDGTGVVGNQPQHF. The CDR3 bases are TGTGCCAGCAGTGATGGAACAGGGGTAGTAGGCAATCAGCCCCAGCATTTT. Based on the CDR3 plus reference TRBV2 and TRBJ1-5, the full variable domain is EPEVTQTPSHQVTQMGQEVILRCVPISNHLYFYWYRQILGQKVEFLVSFYNNEISEKSEIFDDQFSVERPDGSNFTLKIRSTKLEDSAMYFCASSDGTGVVGNQPQHFGDGTRLSIL.

The chain recombines TRBV9 with TRBJ1-2, with D perhaps TRBD1 (5 bases). Deletions cut 0 bases from V and 2 bases from J, with 11 bases between. Germline V gene data show CDR1 as SGDLS and CDR2 as YYNGEE. The CDR3 is 15 amino acids. In DNA, the CDR3 is TGTGCCAGCAGCGTAGACCCAGGGTTCAACTATGGCTACACCTTC. Encoded protein: CASSVDPGFNYGYTF.

This chain uses TRBV4-2 with TRBJ2-3; 9 nucleotides match TRBD2. With 1 base clipped from V and 4 bases from J, the junction kept 6 bases outside the gene matches. The germline V gene encodes CDR1 LGHNA and CDR2 YNFKEQ. This CDR3 contains 16 residues. Here the CDR3 DNA reads TGTGCCAGCAGCCAAGTTGTGGCGGGGGGGTCAGATACGCAGTATTTT. Encoded protein: CASSQVVAGGSDTQYF.

The chain's CDR3 is CASLQGKNYEQYF. The CDR3 region has the DNA TGCGCCAGCCTCCAGGGGAAGAACTACGAGCAGTACTTC. The V and J genes are TRBV10-1 and TRBJ2-7; D may be TRBD1 (6 bases). CDR3 length: 13 amino acids. V shed 8 bases and J shed 3 bases, with 14 bases lying between them. Per germline, CDR1 WNHNN and CDR2 SYGVQD (reference sequence).